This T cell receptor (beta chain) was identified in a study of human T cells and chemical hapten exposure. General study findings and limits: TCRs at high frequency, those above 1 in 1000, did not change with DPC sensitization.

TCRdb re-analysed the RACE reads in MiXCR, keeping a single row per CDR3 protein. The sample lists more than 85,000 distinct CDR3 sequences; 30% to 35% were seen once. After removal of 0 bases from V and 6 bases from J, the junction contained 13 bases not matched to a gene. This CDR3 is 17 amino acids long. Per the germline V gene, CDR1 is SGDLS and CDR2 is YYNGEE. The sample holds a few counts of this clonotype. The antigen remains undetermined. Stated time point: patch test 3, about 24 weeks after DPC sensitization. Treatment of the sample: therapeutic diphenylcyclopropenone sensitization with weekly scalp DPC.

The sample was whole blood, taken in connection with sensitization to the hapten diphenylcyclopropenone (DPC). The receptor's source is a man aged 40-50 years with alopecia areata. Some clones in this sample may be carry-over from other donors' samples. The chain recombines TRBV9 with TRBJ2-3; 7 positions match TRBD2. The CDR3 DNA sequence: TGTGCCAGCAGCGTAGAGATGCGGGAGAGTTGGGCTGATACGCAGTATTTT. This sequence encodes CASSVEMRESWADTQYF.